The following is a T cell receptor beta chain sequence with its context. Its cognate antigen has yet to be identified. Base qualities are not recorded, but no much larger clone differs from it by a single base. PBMCs were isolated by Ficoll-Paque density gradient centrifugation. The sample comes from a study of T-cell memory formation after mild COVID-19 listed by TCRdb under 2021. The study in broad terms: TCR sequence clusters from the two donors were largely donor specific. The cohort comprised two young, previously healthy adult volunteers, one female and one male. In a couple of donors, T-cell clones that expanded and contracted after mild COVID-19 were tracked by sequencing TCRalpha and TCRbeta repertoires over time.

V loses 5 bases of germline sequence and J loses 1 base, and the interval between the two ends is 16 bases. The CDR1 and CDR2 encoded by the germline V gene are SGHTA and FQGNSA. The CDR3 measures 16 amino acids from cysteine to phenylalanine. The kept DNA is CDR3 alone, 48 bases in frame from the first base. Summary of the overall study and its limitations: Contracting CD4+ clones were located mainly in the CM and EM memory subsets, whereas CD8+ clones were found to be enriched in EMRA. Clones contracting from day 15 to 85 had balanced CD4/CD8 phenotypes, while a second wave expanding from day 15 to 37 was biased towards CD4+. The study covered only a couple of mild cases, and larger cohorts including severe cases with pre-infection samples were considered necessary. Some responding clones were found in pre-infection memory, which suggests that pre-existing cross-reactive memory T cells took part in the SARS-CoV-2 response. The second-wave clones that peaked on day 37 were not confirmed to be SARS-CoV-2 specific.

TCRdb lists the instrument as Illumina NovaSeq 6000. TCRalpha and TCRbeta cDNA libraries were constructed by 5'RACE with constant-segment primers, with sample barcodes and unique molecular identifiers being introduced. Trizol reagent was used to extract RNA from every sample. Libraries were amplified in two PCR steps, with a second sample barcode and Illumina TruSeq adapters added in the second step. The libraries were sequenced on an Illumina NovaSeq using 2 x 150 bp paired-end reads. Under the source paper's analysis protocol: The reads were demultiplexed and collapsed into UMI-guided consensus sequences using migec v1.2.7. Using mixcr v2.1.11, UMI consensuses were aligned to TRA and TRB V and J templates and then assembled into clonotypes. A clonotype was counted as expanded or contracted only when both edgeR and NoisET called the clonotype significant, with the noise models trained on biological replicates. For edgeR calls, a false discovery rate-adjusted p below 0.01 and a log2 fold-change threshold of 1 were applied. PCA with hierarchical clustering of max-normalized trajectories of the 1000 most abundant clonotypes was used as exploratory dynamics analysis. Separately sequenced CD4+ and CD8+ repertoires were used to assign a CD4 or CD8 phenotype to each responding clone. The public reads were reanalyzed by TCRdb: fastp trimming at Q25, MiXCR alignment, in-frame beta chains only. Rows are combined by CDR3 protein, so each entry shows the most common genes and DNA. The V and J calls were determined by TCRdb, not by the authors. Within this sample are about 430,000 distinct CDR3 sequences, with roughly a quarter of them counted one time only. The ten largest clones represent around 9% of the sample.

The receptor was isolated from an adult woman who had mild COVID-19 (a few samples of this study predate the infection). The sample titles of this study are shuffled in the database, so cell type and time point are left out; the donor was told from shared clones. The sequenced material came from PBMCs or a T cell subset sorted from them (not recorded which). The chain joins TRBV7-2 to TRBJ2-3; a confident D gene designation cannot be given. The CDR3 protein is CASSTPREGGTDTQYF. In nucleotide form, the sequence is TGTGCCAGCAGCACCCCTAGGGAAGGAGGCACAGATACGCAGTATTTT.